This TCR beta chain was captured by sequencing in a study of chemoradiotherapy in HPV16-positive cancers. The overall study: Candidate HPV-specific clones and shared TCR motifs came from two HPV16-positive patients.

Study observations and caveats: During treatment, candidate HPV-specific clones and E7-related motifs expanded in tumor.

Sequencing used immunoSEQ multiplex PCR; TCRdb keeps in-frame clones, though not all of them. Among about 5,200 clones listed, roughly 90% were seen once. Looked up from germline, CDR1 is MNHNS and CDR2 is SASEGT. Trimming removed 2 bases at V and 5 bases at J, with 12 bases between. The CDR3 has 14 amino acids. Samples were taken several times over chemoradiotherapy. Only a few counts were recorded for this clone. Its antigen is not known. The TCR sequence derives from a human donor with HPV-associated anogenital cancer. The J gene is TRBJ1-2, the V gene TRBV6-1; D is unclear. Sequencing was performed on blood, taken from a patient who underwent chemoradiotherapy. The CDR3 nucleotides read TGTGCCAGCAGTGAAACCAGGCCCAATTATGGCTACACCTTC. This gives the protein CASSETRPNYGYTF.